This T cell receptor (beta chain) was sequenced during a study of control samples from healthy donors and cancer patients. Germline CDR1 MDHEN, CDR2 SYDVKM. Trimming removed 6 bases from V and 5 bases from J, with 10 bases in between. The CDR3 loop spans 12 amino acids. Sequenced by immunoSEQ multiplex PCR; TCRdb stores in-frame clones only, minus some. The sample yields approximately 110,000 clones, roughly four fifths seen once. The rearrangement joins TRBV28 to TRBJ1-2; D not resolved. Specimen: blood. This TCR was sampled from a woman in her 50s in good health. For the CDR3, the DNA is TGTGCCAGCAGAATACAAGGATATGGCTACACCTTC. This codes for CASRIQGYGYTF.